The 32 T cell receptor beta chains below all came from one sample that was sequenced in a study of CD8+ T cells in alopecia areata. Extraction and reverse transcription of RNA yielded cDNA as the sequencing template. Sequencing was performed with immunoSEQ multiplex PCR; in TCRdb, only in-frame clones are kept and a portion is missing. This table has 150,000 to 200,000 clones, roughly 46% appearing once. The treatment here: oral pan-JAK inhibitor, 5-10 mg twice daily. The source material was CD8+ T cells sorted from blood, sampled around week 54, from a patient treated with tofacitinib. The receptor set was obtained from a human donor with alopecia areata.

The chain employs TRBV23-1 and TRBJ2-7; D possibly uses TRBD1 or TRBD2 (5 bases each). TRBV23-1 falls under the ORF class, with uncertain function. Trimming took 2 bases from V and 12 from J, leaving 17 bases between them. The CDR3 length is 13 residues. The CDR3 reads CASSQPEQGEGYF. The DNA for the CDR3 is TGCGCCAGCAGTCAACCGGAGCAGGGTGAGGGGTACTTC.

The rearrangement joins TRBV27 to TRBJ1-1; D unresolved. Germline-derived CDR1 and CDR2 are MNHEY and SMNVEV (reference sequence). CDR3 size: 14 residues. With 0 bases removed from V and 2 bases from J, the gap between germline ends came to 7 bases. The CDR3, as DNA: TGTGCCAGCAGTTTATCGGGCCAAAACACTGAAGCTTTCTTT. Amino acid sequence: CASSLSGQNTEAFF.

This clone was seen a few times. The V and J genes are TRBV7-9 and TRBJ2-3; 7 bases are a match to TRBD1. CDR3 size: 18 residues. The V and J ends lost 5 bases and 2 bases, in that order; junction bases with no gene match: 16. Germline CDR1 reads SEHNR; CDR2 reads FQNEAQ (reference sequence). This CDR3 is CASSLPESDREDTDTQYF. CDR3 coding DNA: TGTGCCAGCAGCCTACCCGAATCCGACAGGGAAGACACAGATACGCAGTATTTT. The full variable domain, with the rest looked up from reference TRBV7-9 and TRBJ2-3, is DTGVSQNPRHKITKRGQNVTFRCDPISEHNRLYWYRQTLGQGPEFLTYFQNEAQLEKSRLLSDRFSAERPKGSFSTLEIQRTEQGDSAMYLCASSLPESDREDTDTQYFGPGTRLTVL.

This chain joins TRBV13 and TRBJ1-2, with 12 bases identical to TRBD1. There are 16 residues in the CDR3. The germline gives CDR1 PRHDT, CDR2 FYEKMQ (reference sequence). Trimming took 5 bases from V and 8 from J; bases not matched to a gene: 12. CDR3 region: CASSLLGTGGNEGYTF. The CDR3, as DNA: TGTGCCAGCAGCCTCCTAGGGACAGGGGGCAACGAAGGCTACACCTTC.

In this sample, this clone turned up a few times. This chain connects TRBV27 to TRBJ2-2, with 8 bases matching TRBD1. Germline V lookup: CDR1 MNHEY, CDR2 SMNVEV (reference sequence). After removal of 3 bases from V and 3 bases from J, the junction contained 3 bases not matched to a gene. The CDR3 covers 15 residues. The CDR3 nucleotides read TGTGCCAGCAGTTTCGGGACAGGCGACACCGGGGAGCTGTTTTTT. This sequence encodes CASSFGTGDTGELFF.

A few counts support this clone. V and J are TRBV7-2 and TRBJ2-1, with 10 bases lining up with TRBD1. The ends lost 5 bases at V and 7 bases at J; junction bases unmatched: 2. This CDR3 comprises 13 residues. The germline gives CDR1 SGHTA, CDR2 FQGNSA. CDR3 coding DNA: TGTGCCAGCAGCCCGGACAGGGGGAATGAGCAGTTCTTC. Translation gives CASSPDRGNEQFF.

A few counts support this clone. In DNA, the CDR3 is TGTGCCAGCAGCAATCCGGGACAGGGGGTTTTAGGCACTGAAGCTTTCTTT. Amino acids: CASSNPGQGVLGTEAFF. V is TRBV7-8 and J is TRBJ1-1, with TRBD1 matching over 11 bases. This CDR3 comprises 17 residues. CDR1 and CDR2 from the germline V gene are SGHVS and FQNEAQ. The trim removed 5 bases at V and 4 bases at J, leaving 12 bases unmatched.

This clone appeared a single time. V is TRBV30 and J is TRBJ1-5; 8 positions agree with TRBD1. The ends lost 1 base at V and 5 bases at J; junction bases unmatched: 7. Germline CDR1 is GTSNPN and CDR2 is SVGIG (reference sequence). This CDR3 is 15 amino acids long. The CDR3 here is CAWSGETGGDQPQHF. As DNA, the CDR3 is TGTGCCTGGAGTGGGGAAACAGGGGGAGATCAGCCCCAGCATTTT.

A few counts support this clone. V gene TRBV6-5 combines with J gene TRBJ2-7; D is possibly TRBD2 (6 bases). The CDR3 is 15 residues long. Trimming removed 0 bases from V and 4 bases from J, with 13 bases in between. Looked up from germline, CDR1 is MNHEY and CDR2 is SVGAGI. CDR3 in amino acids: CASSYSANGGYEQYF. CDR3 nucleotides: TGTGCCAGCAGTTACTCAGCTAACGGGGGTTACGAGCAGTACTTC.

The sample holds a few counts of this clone. The chain carries TRBV29-1 and TRBJ2-7, with 10 bases that match TRBD1. The CDR3 contains 14 residues. J lost 6 bases, V lost 7 bases, and 12 bases had no gene match. From germline, CDR1 is SQVTM and CDR2 ANQGSEA. The CDR3 nucleotides read TGCAGCGCCGTCGGGGCGACAGGGGGCGCCGAGCAGTACTTC. The encoded protein is CSAVGATGGAEQYF.

The rearrangement links TRBV7-8 to TRBJ1-2; 10 positions match TRBD1. This CDR3 is 14 amino acids long. Germline CDR1 SGHVS, CDR2 FQNEAQ. The V and J ends lost 5 bases and 3 bases, in that order; junction bases with no gene match: 3. The CDR3 loop reads CASSRQGADYGYTF. The DNA for the CDR3 is TGTGCCAGCAGCCGACAGGGGGCTGACTATGGCTACACCTTC. The whole variable domain, filled in from reference TRBV7-8 and TRBJ1-2, reads GAGVSQSPRYKVAKRGQDVALRCDPISGHVSLFWYQQALGQGPEFLTYFQNEAQLDKSGLPSDRFFAERPEGSVSTLKIQRTQQEDSAVYLCASSRQGADYGYTFGSGTRLTVV.

The V gene is TRBV4-1, the J gene TRBJ2-2; 8 bases agree with TRBD2. J lost 8 bases, V lost 1 base, and 6 bases had no gene match. The germline gives CDR1 MGHRA, CDR2 YSYEKL. The CDR3 extends over 15 amino acids. The DNA of the CDR3 is TGCGCCAGCAGCCAAGTTGGGACTAGATCGGGGGAGCTGTTTTTT. Its translation: CASSQVGTRSGELFF.

The sample holds a few counts of this clone. The chain has TRBV29-1 and TRBJ2-2; no clear D gene. The ends were cut back, 2 bases at V and 6 bases at J, with 10 bases in the middle. Germline CDR1 and CDR2: SQVTM and ANQGSEA. There are 13 residues in the CDR3. The DNA for the CDR3 is TGCAGCGTTGAAAAGAAAGGGTCCGGGGAGCTGTTTTTT. This sequence encodes CSVEKKGSGELFF.

The chain couples TRBV2 to TRBJ2-7, with 9 positions matching TRBD1. CDR3 length: 15 amino acids. J lost 4 bases, V lost 4 bases, and 8 bases had no gene match. CDR1 is SNHLY and CDR2 is FYNNEI in the germline V gene. The CDR3 loop is CASSGGQGQRYEQYF. The CDR3 coding sequence is TGTGCCAGCAGTGGTGGACAGGGGCAGCGTTACGAGCAGTACTTC.

CDR3 in amino acids: CAWSVRPPPYTGELFF. As DNA, the CDR3 is TGTGCCTGGAGTGTACGCCCGCCCCCTTACACCGGGGAGCTGTTTTTT. The V call is TRBV30, the J call TRBJ2-2; D not resolved. The CDR3 is 16 amino acids. Trimming cost V 0 bases and J 3 bases, with 14 bases left between them. CDR1 GTSNPN and CDR2 SVGIG come from the germline V gene (reference sequence).

The chain employs TRBV4-1 and TRBJ1-5, with a tentative D call TRBD1 (5 bases). The length of the CDR3 is 15 residues. Trimming cost V 1 base and J 3 bases, with 10 bases left between them. Per the germline V gene, CDR1 is MGHRA and CDR2 is YSYEKL. This CDR3 is CASSQGQYHNQPQHF. The CDR3 bases are TGCGCCAGCAGCCAAGGACAGTATCACAATCAGCCCCAGCATTTT.

With regard to this clone: A junction boundary mismatches the germline segment, possibly from a read error. The chain is built from TRBV7-9 and TRBJ1-2; 7 bases agree with TRBD1. Germline V lookup: CDR1 SEHNR, CDR2 FQNEAQ (reference sequence). The CDR3 totals 14 residues. CDR3 coding DNA: TGTGCCAGCAGCTTAGCGGAGACAGGGCCTCCGGCAGCCTTC. This gives the protein CASSLAETGPPAAF. Complete variable domain (other parts from reference TRBV7-9 and TRBJ1-2): DTGVSQNPRHKITKRGQNVTFRCDPISEHNRLYWYRQTLGQGPEFLTYFQNEAQLEKSRLLSDRFSAERPKGSFSTLEIQRTEQGDSAMYLCASSLAETGPPAAFGSGTRLTVV.

With regard to this clone: The sample contains more than one DNA sequence encoding this CDR3. V and J are TRBV6-5 and TRBJ2-1; D assignment may be TRBD1 or TRBD2 (5 bases each). Looked up from germline, CDR1 is MNHEY and CDR2 is SVGAGI. This CDR3 has 11 amino acids. V shed 2 bases and J shed 9 bases, with 5 bases lying between them. CDR3 nucleotides: TGTGCCAGCAGTTACGGGGGTGAGCAGTTCTTC. It specifies CASSYGGEQFF.

The gene calls are TRBV6-5 and TRBJ2-1, with D maybe TRBD2 (6 bases). Deletions cut 0 bases from V and 3 bases from J, with 12 bases between. Germline CDR1 reads MNHEY; CDR2 reads SVGAGI. There are 16 residues in the CDR3. The DNA of the CDR3 is TGTGCCAGCAGTTACTCAGGGACCGGGAGCTACAATGAGCAGTTCTTC. This translates into CASSYSGTGSYNEQFF.

The CDR3 DNA follows: TGTGCCACCAGCAGAGTGCAAGGGGGCACGTACGAGCAGTACTTC. Its protein product is CATSRVQGGTYEQYF. The chain is built from TRBV15 and TRBJ2-7; TRBD1 matches at 7 bases. This CDR3 is built from 15 residues. CDR1 and CDR2 (germline): LNHNV, YYDKDF (reference sequence). Germline trimming cut 1 base from V and 4 bases from J; bases unmatched to any gene: 7. Together with reference TRBV15 and TRBJ2-7, the CDR3 gives the full variable domain: DAMVIQNPRYQVTQFGKPVTLSCSQTLNHNVMYWYQQKSSQAPKLLFHYYDKDFNNEADTPDNFQSRRPNTSFCFLDIRSPGLGDTAMYLCATSRVQGGTYEQYFGPGTRLTVT.

This clone was picked up many times. V usage is TRBV27 and J usage is TRBJ1-5, with TRBD1 identical over 8 bases. Looked up from germline, CDR1 is MNHEY and CDR2 is SMNVEV (reference sequence). This CDR3 has 16 residues. J lost 6 bases, V lost 6 bases, and 13 bases had no gene match. CDR3 region: CASSPTQGAAGQPQHF. Written as DNA, the CDR3 is TGTGCCAGCAGCCCCACTCAGGGGGCAGCAGGTCAGCCCCAGCATTTT.

The J gene is TRBJ2-5, the V gene TRBV9; D remains ambiguous. The CDR3 loop spans 16 amino acids. The germline V gene encodes CDR1 SGDLS and CDR2 YYNGEE. Between the trimmed V and J ends, which lost 0 bases and 4 bases, there was a span of 16 bases. In DNA, the CDR3 is TGTGCCAGCAGCGTAGAGGGCATGGCGGCCCCAGAGACCCAGTACTTC. This sequence encodes CASSVEGMAAPETQYF. The full variable domain, rest sourced from reference TRBV9 and TRBJ2-5, is DSGVTQTPKHLITATGQRVTLRCSPRSGDLSVYWYQQSLDQGLQFLIQYYNGEERAKGNILERFSAQQFPDLHSELNLSSLELGDSALYFCASSVEGMAAPETQYFGPGTRLLVL.

As concerns this clone: The sample holds other DNA sequences that translate to the same CDR3. This chain's CDR3 is CASRLAGGPYEQYF. The CDR3 region has the DNA TGTGCCAGCAGACTAGCGGGGGGGCCCTACGAGCAGTACTTC. The J gene is TRBJ2-7, the V gene TRBV27, with 13 positions matching TRBD2. Germline CDR1 is MNHEY and CDR2 is SMNVEV (reference sequence). The J segment lost 2 bases and the V segment lost 6 bases, leaving 1 base of the junction unmatched. CDR3 length: 14 residues.

This clone was counted between two and nine times. The gene calls are TRBV13 and TRBJ1-2; D uncertain. This CDR3 is built from 14 residues. The V end lost 1 base, the J end lost 5 bases, and 11 bases lay between the germline ends. The germline V gene has CDR1 PRHDT and CDR2 FYEKMQ (reference sequence). The CDR3 region is CASSLEGDPYGYTF. As DNA, the CDR3 is TGTGCCAGCAGCTTAGAGGGAGACCCTTATGGCTACACCTTC.

For this clone: Other nucleotide sequences from this sample produce the same CDR3. The chain combines TRBV30 with TRBJ2-7; TRBD2 is a possible D gene (7 bases). Looked up from germline, CDR1 is GTSNPN and CDR2 is SVGIG (reference sequence). This CDR3 contains 14 residues. The V and J ends lost 0 bases and 4 bases respectively, with 13 bases between them. CDR3 protein: CAWSVGGARYEQYF. The CDR3 DNA is TGTGCCTGGAGTGTTGGGGGGGCGCGGTACGAGCAGTACTTC.

V is TRBV5-1 and J is TRBJ2-1; D gene unclear. Germline V gene sequence: CDR1 SGHRS, CDR2 YFSETQ. Trimming took off 3 bases at V and 4 bases at J, with 5 bases between the two ends. The CDR3 runs 12 residues. CDR3 bases: TGCGCCAGCAGCTCACCGTACAATGAGCAGTTCTTC. Amino acid sequence: CASSSPYNEQFF.

The rearrangement links TRBV27 to TRBJ1-6, with no clear D. From germline, CDR1 is MNHEY and CDR2 SMNVEV (reference sequence). Trimming removed 6 bases at V and 8 bases at J, with 8 bases between. The CDR3 runs to 12 residues. CDR3 sequence: CASRGWDSPLHF. Here the CDR3 DNA reads TGTGCCAGCAGGGGCTGGGATTCACCCCTCCACTTT.

This clone came up once. The CDR3 is CAWSLGAGGQETQYF. For the CDR3, the DNA is TGTGCCTGGAGTCTCGGAGCGGGGGGGCAAGAGACCCAGTACTTC. The chain joins TRBV30 to TRBJ2-5, with 10 bases lining up with TRBD2. Germline V gives CDR1 GTSNPN, CDR2 SVGIG (reference sequence). J lost 2 bases, V lost 2 bases, and 5 bases had no gene match. CDR3 length: 15 amino acids.

By share of the sample, this clone is medium-sized. The chain recombines TRBV29-1 with TRBJ2-7; unclear D gene. There are 11 residues in the CDR3. Per the germline V gene, CDR1 is SQVTM and CDR2 is ANQGSEA. The germline V and J ends were trimmed by 4 bases and 7 bases, with 11 bases remaining between them. CDR3 coding DNA: TGCAGCGTTGGGGTAACCGGGGAGCAGTACTTC. This encodes CSVGVTGEQYF.

This chain links TRBV10-3 with TRBJ1-5, with TRBD1 matching over 7 bases. The CDR3 length is 16 residues. CDR1 and CDR2 from the germline V gene are ENHRY and SYGVKD. V shed 2 bases and J 3 bases; nucleotides not matched to a gene: 7. The CDR3 nucleotides are TGTGCCATCAGTGAGCCGGGAACAGGGGCCAATCAGCCCCAGCATTTT. The encoded protein is CAISEPGTGANQPQHF.

The sample holds a few counts of this clone. J is TRBJ2-5 and V is TRBV5-1; no clear D gene. The CDR3 length is 16 residues. Germline lookup yields CDR1 SGHRS and CDR2 YFSETQ. Trimming stripped 4 bases from V and 5 bases from J, with 21 bases between. CDR3 DNA: TGCGCCAGCAGCGCGACCTCTTGGGTAGCTAGGGAGACCCAGTACTTC. Amino acids: CASSATSWVARETQYF.

The J gene is TRBJ1-2, the V gene TRBV6-6, with 7 bases fitting TRBD1. The CDR3 is made up of 11 amino acids. Germline CDR1 is MNHNY and CDR2 is SVGAGI (reference sequence). The J segment lost 8 bases and the V segment lost 6 bases, leaving 3 bases of the junction unmatched. This CDR3 is CASSQTGGYTF. The CDR3, as DNA: TGTGCCAGCAGCCAGACAGGGGGCTACACCTTC.